The clone carrying this T cell receptor beta chain was found once. This record comes from a study of blood T cell repertoires in COVID-19. In the study overall: Spain, Italy and the United States supplied samples that represented acute and convalescent COVID-19. In each case, the material was cDNA or gDNA derived from T cells, B-cell-depleted T cells, or PBMCs.

Profiling relied on immunoSEQ multiplex PCR, and the TCRdb table lists in-frame clones only, not all of them. Of 25,000 to 30,000 clones listed, 83% are singletons. Trimming removed 6 bases from V and 5 bases from J; junction bases left unmatched: 10. This CDR3 region has 15 residues. Per germline, CDR1 MNHEY and CDR2 SVGAGI. Sample: peripheral blood. The gene calls are TRBV6-5 and TRBJ2-7; 10 nucleotides match TRBD1. This sequence was found in a human donor in a cohort sampled during active COVID-19. The chain's CDR3 is CASSYPGTGVNEQYF. Here the CDR3 DNA reads TGTGCCAGCAGCTACCCTGGGACAGGGGTCAACGAGCAGTACTTC.